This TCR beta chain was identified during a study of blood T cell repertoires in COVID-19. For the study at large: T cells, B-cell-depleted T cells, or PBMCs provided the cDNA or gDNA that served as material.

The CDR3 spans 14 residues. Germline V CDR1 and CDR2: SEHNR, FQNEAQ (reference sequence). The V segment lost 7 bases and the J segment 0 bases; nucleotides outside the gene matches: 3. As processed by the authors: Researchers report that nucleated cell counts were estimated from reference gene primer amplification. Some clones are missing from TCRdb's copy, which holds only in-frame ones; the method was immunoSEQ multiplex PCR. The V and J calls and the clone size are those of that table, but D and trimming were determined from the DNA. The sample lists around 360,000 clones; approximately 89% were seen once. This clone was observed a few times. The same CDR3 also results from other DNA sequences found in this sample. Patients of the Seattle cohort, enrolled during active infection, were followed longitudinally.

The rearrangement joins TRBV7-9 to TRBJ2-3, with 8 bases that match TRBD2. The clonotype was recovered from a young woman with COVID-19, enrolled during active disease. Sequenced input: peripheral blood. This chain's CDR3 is CASTREGSTDTQYF. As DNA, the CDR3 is TGTGCCAGCACCCGGGAGGGGAGCACAGATACGCAGTATTTT.